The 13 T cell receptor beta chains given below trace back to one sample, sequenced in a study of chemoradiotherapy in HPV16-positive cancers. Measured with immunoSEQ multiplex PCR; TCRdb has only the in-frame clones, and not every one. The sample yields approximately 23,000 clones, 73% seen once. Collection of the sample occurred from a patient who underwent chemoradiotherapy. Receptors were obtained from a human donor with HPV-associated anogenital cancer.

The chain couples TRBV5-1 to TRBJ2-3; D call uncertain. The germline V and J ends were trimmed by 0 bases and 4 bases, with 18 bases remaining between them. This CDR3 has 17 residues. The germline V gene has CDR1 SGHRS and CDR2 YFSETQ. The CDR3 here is CASSLAIGSLGSDTQYF. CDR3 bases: TGCGCCAGCAGCTTGGCCATTGGCAGCCTAGGATCAGATACGCAGTATTTT.

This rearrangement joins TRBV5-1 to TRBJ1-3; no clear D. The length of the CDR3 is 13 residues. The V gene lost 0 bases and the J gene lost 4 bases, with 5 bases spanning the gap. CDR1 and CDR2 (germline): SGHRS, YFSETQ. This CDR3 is CASSLEAGNTIYF. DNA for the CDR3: TGCGCCAGCAGCTTGGAGGCCGGAAACACCATATATTTT.

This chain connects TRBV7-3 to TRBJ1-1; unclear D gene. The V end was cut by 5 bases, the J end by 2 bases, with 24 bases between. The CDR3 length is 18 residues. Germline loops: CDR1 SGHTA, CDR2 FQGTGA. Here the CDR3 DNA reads TGTGCCAGCAGCCTCAAGCCAGGCCGGCGGGCGGACAACACTGAAGCTTTCTTT. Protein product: CASSLKPGRRADNTEAFF.

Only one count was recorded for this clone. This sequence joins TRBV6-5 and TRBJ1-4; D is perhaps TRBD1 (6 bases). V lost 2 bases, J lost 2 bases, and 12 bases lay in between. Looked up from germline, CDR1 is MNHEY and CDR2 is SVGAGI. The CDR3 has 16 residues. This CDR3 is CASSYERGLTNEKLFF. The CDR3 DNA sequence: TGTGCCAGCAGTTACGAAAGGGGGTTGACTAATGAAAAACTGTTTTTT.

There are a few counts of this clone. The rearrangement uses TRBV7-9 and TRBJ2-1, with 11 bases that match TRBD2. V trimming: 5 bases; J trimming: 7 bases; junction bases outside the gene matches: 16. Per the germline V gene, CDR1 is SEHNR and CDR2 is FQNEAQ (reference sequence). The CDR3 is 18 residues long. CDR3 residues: CASSTDPLAGGPRNEQFF. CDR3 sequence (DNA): TGTGCCAGCAGCACAGACCCCTTAGCGGGAGGGCCGAGGAATGAGCAGTTCTTC.

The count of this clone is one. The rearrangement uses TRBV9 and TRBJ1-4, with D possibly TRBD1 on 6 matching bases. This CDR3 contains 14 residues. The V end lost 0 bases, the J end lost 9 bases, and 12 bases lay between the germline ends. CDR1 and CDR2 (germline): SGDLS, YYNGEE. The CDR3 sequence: CASSVDPGHKKLFF. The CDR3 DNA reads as TGTGCCAGCAGCGTAGATCCGGGACACAAAAAACTGTTTTTT.

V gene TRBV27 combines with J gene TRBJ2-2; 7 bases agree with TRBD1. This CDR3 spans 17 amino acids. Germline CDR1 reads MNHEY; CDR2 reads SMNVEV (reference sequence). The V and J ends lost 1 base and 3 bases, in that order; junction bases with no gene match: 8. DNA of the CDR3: TGTGCCAGCAGTTTATACTCCGGGACAGTACACACCGGGGAGCTGTTTTTT. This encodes CASSLYSGTVHTGELFF.

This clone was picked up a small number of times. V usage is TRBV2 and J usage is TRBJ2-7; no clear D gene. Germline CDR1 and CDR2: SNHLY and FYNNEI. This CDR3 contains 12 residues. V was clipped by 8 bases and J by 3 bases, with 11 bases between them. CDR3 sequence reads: CASGQELYEQYF. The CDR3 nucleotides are TGTGCCAGCGGCCAGGAACTCTACGAGCAGTACTTC.

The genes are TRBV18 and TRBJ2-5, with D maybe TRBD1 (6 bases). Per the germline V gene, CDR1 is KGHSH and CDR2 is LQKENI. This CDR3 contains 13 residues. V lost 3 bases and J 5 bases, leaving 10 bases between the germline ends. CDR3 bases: TGTGCCAGCTCACCGGGGGCTTCGGAGACCCAGTACTTC. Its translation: CASSPGASETQYF.

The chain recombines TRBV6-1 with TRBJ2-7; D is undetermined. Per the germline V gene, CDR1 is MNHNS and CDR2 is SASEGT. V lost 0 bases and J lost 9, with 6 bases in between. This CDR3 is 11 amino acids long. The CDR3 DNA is TGTGCCAGCAGTGAAGCGCCGACGCAGTACTTC. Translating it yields CASSEAPTQYF.

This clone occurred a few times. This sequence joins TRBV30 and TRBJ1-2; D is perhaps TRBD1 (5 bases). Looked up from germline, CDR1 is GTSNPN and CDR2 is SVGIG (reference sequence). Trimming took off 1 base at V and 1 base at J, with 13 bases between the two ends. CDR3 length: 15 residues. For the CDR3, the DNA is TGTGCCTGGAGTGAGGGCAGGGACCTTAACTATGGCTACACCTTC. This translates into CAWSEGRDLNYGYTF. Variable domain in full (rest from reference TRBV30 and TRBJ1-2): SQTIHQWPATLVQPVGSPLSLECTVEGTSNPNLYWYRQAAGRGLQLLFYSVGIGQISSEVPQNLSASRPQDRQFILSSKKLLLSDSGFYLCAWSEGRDLNYGYTFGSGTRLTVV.

DNA for the CDR3: TGTGCCAGCAGCCCAGGACCTCGGGGTCCGAACACTGAAGCTTTCTTT. Its protein is CASSPGPRGPNTEAFF. This chain joins TRBV4-2 and TRBJ1-1; the D is unclear. In germline, CDR1 is LGHNA, CDR2 YNFKEQ. This CDR3 spans 16 amino acids. V was trimmed by 4 bases and J by 1 base, leaving 16 bases between them.

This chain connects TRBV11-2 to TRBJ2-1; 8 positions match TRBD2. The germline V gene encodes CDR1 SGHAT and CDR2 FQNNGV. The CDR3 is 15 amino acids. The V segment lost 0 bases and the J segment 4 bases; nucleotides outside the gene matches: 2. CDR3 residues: CASSLEGGGYNEQFF. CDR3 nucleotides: TGTGCCAGCAGCTTAGAAGGCGGGGGGTACAATGAGCAGTTCTTC.